This TCR beta chain came from a study of blood T cell repertoires in COVID-19 (dated by TCRdb to between 2020 and 2021). Study-wide context: Samples covering the acute and convalescent phases of COVID-19 were provided by collaborators in the United States, Italy and Spain. The material from the prospective study consisted of cDNA or gDNA derived from T cells, B-cell-depleted T cells, or PBMCs. Subjects who had been exposed to COVID-19, were actively infected with it, or had recovered from it provided the deeply sampled blood TCRbeta repertoires that made up the dataset. The repertoires were released in a freely available public database intended as a resource for research on the immune response to SARS-CoV-2. Samples came from the ongoing ImmuneRACE study (first 160 participants) plus 1,254 subjects from 6 global collaborators. The sample metadata nearly always contained a de-identified subject ID, COVID-19 status, age in years and sex. Where HLA class I and class II types were available, the types were taken from metadata supplied by the sample provider, not from assay-based typing.

TCRbeta CDR3 regions were amplified from genomic DNA using the immunoSEQ Assay, a bias-controlled multiplex PCR. The paper's processing steps were these. The number of nucleated cells in each sample was estimated from the amplification of reference gene primers within the assay. To quantify the absolute abundance of each unique TCRbeta CDR3 rearrangement, sequence reads were collapsed and filtered. Productive Simpson clonality was computed per sample as the square root of Simpson's diversity index over productive rearrangements. TCRdb carries this immuneACCESS record with in-frame sequences only. Its versions omit some clonotypes, under half of them owing to an unresolved V gene in the studies checked, with the rest unexplained. V and J calls and clone size are those listed in that table; D and trimming were worked out from the DNA. The sample table contains approximately 72,000 clones; only one count was recorded for approximately 89% of them. The top ten constitute about 12% of the sample.

Each collaborating institution followed its own protocols to collect whole blood in K2EDTA tubes. For TCRbeta analysis, collaborators shipped samples in one of three forms: frozen whole blood, isolated PBMCs, or DNA extracted from either of those sample types. What the work shows at the level of the full study, not this receptor alone: The quantity of clinical and demographic metadata differed by source and by participant and was supplied without curation.

In the germline V gene (reference sequence), CDR1 corresponds to LGHDT and CDR2 to YNNKEL. From cysteine to phenylalanine, the CDR3 is 16 amino acids long. CDR3 DNA only is kept here, 48 bases in frame from base 1. At the junction V is shortened by 4 bases and J by 3 bases; bases outside the gene matches: 9. As for this clone: Its antigen is unknown. It has no much larger one-base neighbor in the sample; base qualities were not kept.

This receptor was identified in a woman between 55 and 75 years old with acute or convalescent COVID-19. The chain links TRBV3-1 (or the pseudogene TRBV3-2) with TRBJ2-3; the junction holds 8 bases that match TRBD2. Source material: peripheral blood. The sequenced DNA is TGTGCCAGCAGCCTCCGAGCGGGGGTTGGTACAGATACGCAGTATTTT. This codes for CASSLRAGVGTDTQYF.